These 28 T cell receptor beta chains came from one sample sequenced in a study of blood T cell repertoires in COVID-19. Here immunoSEQ multiplex PCR was the method, and the copy in TCRdb shows in-frame clones only, minus some. The data hold about 62,000 clones, with 75% to 90% observed a single time. Sequencing was done on a sample of peripheral blood. The receptors originated from a woman aged 55-69 years with COVID-19, enrolled during active disease.

This rearrangement joins TRBV19 to TRBJ1-1; D perhaps matches TRBD1 (5 bases). CDR1 is LNHDA and CDR2 is SQIVND in the germline V gene (reference sequence). The CDR3 is 15 amino acids. V was pared by 3 bases and J by 5 bases, with 16 bases between. The CDR3 region has the DNA TGTGCCAGTAGTATCGGACAATCGGGCGGTACTGAAGCTTTCTTT. As protein: CASSIGQSGGTEAFF.

The chain links TRBV28 to TRBJ1-1; D is possibly TRBD1 (6 bases). CDR3 size: 12 residues. In germline, CDR1 is MDHEN, CDR2 SYDVKM. V lost 7 bases and J lost 5, with 11 bases in between. The chain's CDR3 is CASNGGQTEAFF. The CDR3 nucleotides are TGTGCCAGCAACGGTGGACAGACTGAAGCTTTCTTT.

This clone occurred once. V and J are TRBV11-2 and TRBJ1-2, with 8 bases matching TRBD1. There are 14 residues in the CDR3. The V segment lost 4 bases and the J segment 8 bases; nucleotides outside the gene matches: 9. Per the germline V gene, CDR1 is SGHAT and CDR2 is FQNNGV. The DNA of the CDR3 is TGTGCCAGCAGCTCGGGACAGGTTTTATTGGGCTACACCTTC. Protein product: CASSSGQVLLGYTF. Using reference TRBV11-2 and TRBJ1-2 for the parts outside the CDR3, the full variable domain is EAGVAQSPRYKIIEKRQSVAFWCNPISGHATLYWYQQILGQGPKLLIQFQNNGVVDDSQLPKDRFSAERLKGVDSTLKIQPAKLEDSAVYLCASSSGQVLLGYTFGSGTRLTVV.

The chain combines TRBV7-2 with TRBJ2-7; D is possibly TRBD1 (6 bases). CDR3 length equals 15 residues. CDR1 and CDR2 (germline): SGHTA, FQGNSA. The V and J ends lost 3 bases and 2 bases respectively, with 14 bases between them. This CDR3 reads CASSFLAGETYEQYF. Here the CDR3 DNA reads TGTGCCAGCAGCTTCCTGGCAGGGGAGACCTACGAGCAGTACTTC.

The chain joins TRBV7-9 to TRBJ1-5; 9 positions match TRBD1. The CDR3 has 15 residues. Germline-derived CDR1 and CDR2 are SEHNR and FQNEAQ (reference sequence). The V gene end was trimmed by 4 bases and the J gene end by 5 bases; junction bases not matched to a gene: 6. CDR3 loop: CASSSGQGTDQPQHF. The CDR3 bases are TGTGCCAGCAGCTCGGGACAGGGTACGGATCAGCCCCAGCATTTT.

The J gene is TRBJ1-1, the V gene TRBV13, with a weak D call TRBD1 (5 bases). V was shortened by 3 bases and J by 0 bases, with 8 bases between the two germline ends. The CDR3 is made up of 14 amino acids. In germline, CDR1 is PRHDT, CDR2 FYEKMQ (reference sequence). The CDR3 region is CASSFYRLNTEAFF. The CDR3 DNA follows: TGTGCCAGCAGCTTCTACAGGCTGAACACTGAAGCTTTCTTT.

The V gene is TRBV13, the J gene TRBJ2-1; D ambiguous. Germline assignment: CDR1 PRHDT and CDR2 FYEKMQ (reference sequence). The length of the CDR3 is 11 residues. Trimming removed 6 bases from V and 7 bases from J, with 7 bases in between. The CDR3 loop is CASSPANEQFF. CDR3 DNA: TGTGCCAGCAGTCCCGCGAATGAGCAGTTCTTC.

The CDR3 region has the DNA TGTGCCAGCAGCCTGCAGGGGGCTTCCGAAGGAGAGCAGTACTTC. Its translation is CASSLQGASEGEQYF. The rearrangement joins TRBV11-2 to TRBJ2-7; TRBD1 aligns across 8 bases. The germline gives CDR1 SGHAT, CDR2 FQNNGV. J lost 7 bases, V lost 5 bases, and 13 bases had no gene match. This CDR3 comprises 15 residues. Full variable domain (missing parts from reference TRBV11-2 and TRBJ2-7): EAGVAQSPRYKIIEKRQSVAFWCNPISGHATLYWYQQILGQGPKLLIQFQNNGVVDDSQLPKDRFSAERLKGVDSTLKIQPAKLEDSAVYLCASSLQGASEGEQYFGPGTRLTVT.

The V gene is TRBV9, the J gene TRBJ1-1; D is unclear. The CDR3 has 13 amino acids. V gave up 0 bases and J gave up 6 bases, with 9 bases separating them. The germline gives CDR1 SGDLS, CDR2 YYNGEE. CDR3: CASSVGGSAEAFF. The CDR3, as DNA: TGTGCCAGCAGCGTAGGAGGGAGCGCTGAAGCTTTCTTT.

The V and J genes are TRBV5-1 and TRBJ1-2; tentative D call: TRBD1 (5 bases). V was trimmed by 3 bases and J by 4 bases, leaving 25 bases between them. The CDR3 loop spans 18 amino acids. Germline lookup yields CDR1 SGHRS and CDR2 YFSETQ. The CDR3 nucleotides read TGCGCCAGCAGCTCCCGGGACTCCAGTAGGACTATCTTCTATGGCTACACCTTC. It yields the protein CASSSRDSSRTIFYGYTF.

V and J are TRBV29-1 and TRBJ1-1, with 7 bases identical to TRBD1. The CDR3 sequence is 12 residues long. CDR1 and CDR2 (germline): SQVTM, ANQGSEA. Trimming at V came to 3 bases and at J to 7 bases, leaving 5 bases not matched to a gene. This chain's CDR3 is CSVDLQGFEAFF. In DNA form, the CDR3 reads TGCAGCGTTGATCTACAGGGGTTTGAAGCTTTCTTT.

The rearrangement uses TRBV12-3 or TRBV12-4 and TRBJ2-3; D remains ambiguous. With 6 bases removed from V and 3 bases from J, the gap between germline ends came to 4 bases. The CDR3 totals 11 residues. CDR3 DNA sequence: TGTGCCAGCAGCCAAACAGATACGCAGTATTTT. Translation: CASSQTDTQYF.

The DNA for the CDR3 is TGTGCCAGCAGCCACCTTGGCGGGAGCTCCTACAATGAGCAGTTCTTC. This gives the protein CASSHLGGSSYNEQFF. The gene calls are TRBV14 and TRBJ2-1; 7 bases align to TRBD2. The length of the CDR3 is 16 residues. The junction had 5 bases not matched to a gene; V was cut back by 3 bases and J by 0 bases. CDR1 and CDR2 (germline): SGHDN, FVKESK. The whole variable domain, remainder taken from reference TRBV14 and TRBJ2-1, is EAGVTQFPSHSVIEKGQTVTLRCDPISGHDNLYWYRRVMGKEIKFLLHFVKESKQDESGMPNNRFLAERTGGTYSTLKVQPAELEDSGVYFCASSHLGGSSYNEQFFGPGTRLTVL.

The chain combines TRBV7-2 with TRBJ2-3, with 11 bases matching TRBD2. CDR1 and CDR2 (germline): SGHTA, FQGNSA. V shed 6 bases, J shed 3 bases, and the junction held 14 bases outside the gene matches. The CDR3 has 18 residues. The CDR3 region is CASSHPGLAGGRTDTQYF. For the CDR3, the DNA is TGTGCCAGCAGTCACCCCGGACTAGCGGGTGGAAGAACAGATACGCAGTATTTT.

This clone has a handful of counts. The chain has TRBV6-5 and TRBJ2-7; D not resolved. Germline values: CDR1 MNHEY, CDR2 SVGAGI. This CDR3 comprises 11 residues. Trimming removed 7 bases from V and 4 bases from J, with 8 bases in between. As DNA, the CDR3 is TGTGCCAGCACCCTAACTTACGAGCAGTACTTC. Translated, it gives CASTLTYEQYF.

The chain links TRBV4-1 to TRBJ1-1, with D perhaps TRBD1 (5 bases). CDR1 MGHRA and CDR2 YSYEKL come from the germline V gene. V gave up 0 bases and J gave up 4 bases, with 12 bases separating them. The CDR3 runs to 15 residues. CDR3 nucleotides: TGCGCCAGCAGCCAAGATAGCCAGGGCGGCACTGAAGCTTTCTTT. It codes for CASSQDSQGGTEAFF.

The V and J genes are TRBV6-2 or TRBV6-3 and TRBJ1-1; no definite D call. The CDR3 extends over 15 amino acids. V was trimmed by 2 bases and J by 1 base, leaving 11 bases between them. CDR1 is MNHEY and CDR2 is SVGEGT in the germline V gene. The CDR3 loop is CASSYGSIQNTEAFF. As DNA, the CDR3 is TGTGCCAGCAGTTACGGCTCGATACAGAACACTGAAGCTTTCTTT.

J is TRBJ2-7 and V is TRBV16; tentative D call: TRBD2 (6 bases). Germline V gene lookup returns CDR1 KGHSY and CDR2 FQNENV. The CDR3 has 14 amino acids. Trimming removed 4 bases at V and 2 bases at J, with 12 bases between. As DNA, the CDR3 is TGTGCCAGCAGCCGCCCGGGGACTCCCTACGAGCAGTACTTC. This codes for CASSRPGTPYEQYF.

V is TRBV27 and J is TRBJ2-3, with 13 bases aligning to TRBD2. V dropped 5 bases and J dropped 4; count of bases not matched to a gene: 6. This CDR3 spans 16 amino acids. From germline, CDR1 is MNHEY and CDR2 SMNVEV (reference sequence). CDR3 loop: CASSLGLAGAPDTQYF. CDR3 coding DNA: TGTGCCAGCAGTCTAGGACTAGCGGGAGCCCCAGATACGCAGTATTTT.

This clone appeared a few times. This chain links TRBV30 with TRBJ2-7; a possible D gene is TRBD1 (5 bases). CDR1 and CDR2 (germline): GTSNPN, SVGIG (reference sequence). With 4 bases removed from V and 0 bases from J, the gap between germline ends came to 7 bases. The CDR3 is 12 amino acids. CDR3 loop: CAWNRRSYEQYF. The CDR3 DNA reads as TGTGCCTGGAACAGGCGCTCCTACGAGCAGTACTTC.

This chain joins TRBV12-3 or TRBV12-4 and TRBJ1-1; no firm D call. The V end lost 4 bases, the J end lost 11 bases, and 17 bases lay between the germline ends. The CDR3 runs to 13 residues. In nucleotides, the CDR3 is TGTGCCAGCAGTTATAGGGAGGTCCGGCAGGCTTTCTTT. Translated, it gives CASSYREVRQAFF.

The rearrangement joins TRBV18 to TRBJ2-1, with 13 positions matching TRBD2. This CDR3 has 15 amino acids. Germline V lookup: CDR1 KGHSH, CDR2 LQKENI. Germline trimming cut 3 bases from V and 9 bases from J; bases unmatched to any gene: 5. The CDR3 loop is CASSPGLAGAGEQFF. In nucleotides, the CDR3 is TGTGCCAGCTCACCCGGACTAGCGGGAGCTGGTGAGCAGTTCTTC.

V is TRBV5-1 and J is TRBJ1-2; D unresolved. Per the germline V gene, CDR1 is SGHRS and CDR2 is YFSETQ. V shed 1 base and J shed 0 bases, with 7 bases lying between them. The CDR3 sequence is 14 residues long. CDR3 nucleotide sequence: TGCGCCAGCAGCTTGTCGGGAACTAACTATGGCTACACCTTC. Its translation is CASSLSGTNYGYTF.

V and J are TRBV6-2 or TRBV6-3 and TRBJ2-1; 14 bases match TRBD2. With 5 bases clipped from V and 6 bases from J, the junction kept 6 bases outside the gene matches. The CDR3 runs to 16 residues. Germline CDR1 is MNHEY and CDR2 is SVGEGT. CDR3 sequence reads: CASSGTSGSVGNEQFF. Here the CDR3 DNA reads TGTGCCAGCAGTGGGACTAGCGGGAGTGTGGGCAATGAGCAGTTCTTC.

The rearrangement links TRBV11-3 to TRBJ2-7, with TRBD1 matching 12 bases. The trim removed 4 bases at V and 7 bases at J, leaving 5 bases unmatched. CDR1 is SGHNT and CDR2 is YENEEA in the germline V gene. This CDR3 is 14 amino acids long. This CDR3 reads CASSSGQGAAEQYF. In nucleotides, the CDR3 is TGTGCCAGCAGCTCGGGACAGGGGGCGGCGGAGCAGTACTTC.

The chain combines TRBV19 with TRBJ1-6, with TRBD1 matching 8 bases. The CDR3 runs 16 residues. Germline trimming cut 8 bases from V and 7 bases from J; bases unmatched to any gene: 13. Germline V CDR1 and CDR2: LNHDA, SQIVND (reference sequence). CDR3 nucleotides: TGTGCCAGTCGACGATCAGGGGGCAACGGGAATTCACCCCTCCACTTT. Translation: CASRRSGGNGNSPLHF.

The genes are TRBV6-2 or TRBV6-3 and TRBJ2-1; TRBD2 matches at 12 bases. The CDR3 contains 17 residues. Per germline, CDR1 MNHEY and CDR2 SVGEGT. J was trimmed by 3 bases and V by 1 base; bases with no gene match: 4. CDR3 sequence reads: CASSYFGLAGNYNEQFF. The CDR3 coding sequence is TGTGCCAGCAGTTACTTCGGACTAGCGGGAAACTACAATGAGCAGTTCTTC.

The rearrangement uses TRBV7-3 and TRBJ2-3; TRBD2 agrees at 12 bases. The CDR3 has 14 residues. The V gene's germline CDR1 is SGHTA and CDR2 FQGTGA. J gave up 5 bases and V 5 bases, and 2 bases lay outside the gene matches. CDR3 loop: CASSAGLAGDTQYF. In nucleotides, the CDR3 is TGTGCCAGCAGCGCGGGACTAGCGGGAGATACGCAGTATTTT.